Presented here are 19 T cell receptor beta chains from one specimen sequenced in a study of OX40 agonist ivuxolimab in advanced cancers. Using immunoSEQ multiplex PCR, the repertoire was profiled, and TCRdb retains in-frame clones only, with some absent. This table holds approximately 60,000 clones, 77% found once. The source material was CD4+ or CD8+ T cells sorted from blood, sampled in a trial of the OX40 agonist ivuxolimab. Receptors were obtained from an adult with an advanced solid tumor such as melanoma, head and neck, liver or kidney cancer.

CDR3 loop: CASSLPWSSYEQYF. In DNA, the CDR3 is TGTGCCAGCAGCTTACCCTGGAGCTCCTACGAGCAGTACTTC. The V and J genes are TRBV11-2 and TRBJ2-7; D ambiguous. V gave up 2 bases and J gave up 0 bases, with 8 bases separating them. Germline CDR1 reads SGHAT; CDR2 reads FQNNGV. This CDR3 comprises 14 residues.

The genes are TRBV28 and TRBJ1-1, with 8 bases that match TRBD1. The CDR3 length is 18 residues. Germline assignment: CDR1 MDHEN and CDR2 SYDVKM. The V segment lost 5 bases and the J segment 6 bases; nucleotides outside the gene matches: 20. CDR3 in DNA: TGTGCCAGCAGTCAAGGGTGGGGTAACAACAGGGGGTCGGCTGAAGCTTTCTTT. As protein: CASSQGWGNNRGSAEAFF.

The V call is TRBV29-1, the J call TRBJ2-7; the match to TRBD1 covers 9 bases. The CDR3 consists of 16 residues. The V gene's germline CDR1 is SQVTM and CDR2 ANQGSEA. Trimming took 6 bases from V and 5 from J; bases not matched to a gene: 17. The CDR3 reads CSVLTRDRAGVNEQYF. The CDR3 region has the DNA TGCAGCGTGTTAACTCGGGACAGGGCGGGGGTTAACGAGCAGTACTTC.

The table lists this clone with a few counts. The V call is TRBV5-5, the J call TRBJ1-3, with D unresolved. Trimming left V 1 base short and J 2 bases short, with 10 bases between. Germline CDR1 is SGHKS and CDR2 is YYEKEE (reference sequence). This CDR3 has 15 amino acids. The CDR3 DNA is TGTGCCAGCAGCTTGATCGGCAGCCCTGGAAACACCATATATTTT. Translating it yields CASSLIGSPGNTIYF.

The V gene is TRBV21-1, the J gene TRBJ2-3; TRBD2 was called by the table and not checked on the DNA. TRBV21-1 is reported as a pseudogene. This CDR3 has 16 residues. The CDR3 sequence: CASSKRLAPSTDTQYF. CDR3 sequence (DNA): TGTGCCAGCAGCAAACGACTAGCACCAAGCACAGATACGCAGTATTTT.

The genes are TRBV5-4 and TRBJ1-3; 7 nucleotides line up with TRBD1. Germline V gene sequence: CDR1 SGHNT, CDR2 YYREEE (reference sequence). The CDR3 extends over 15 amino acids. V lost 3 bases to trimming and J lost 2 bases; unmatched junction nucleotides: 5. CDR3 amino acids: CASSSRDRAGNTIYF. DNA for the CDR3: TGTGCCAGCAGCTCGAGAGACAGGGCTGGAAACACCATATATTTT.

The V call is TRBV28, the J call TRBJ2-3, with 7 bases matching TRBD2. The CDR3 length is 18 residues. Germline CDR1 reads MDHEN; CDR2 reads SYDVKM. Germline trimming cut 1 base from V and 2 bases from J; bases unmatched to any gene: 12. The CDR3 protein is CASSLLITGLLDTDTQYF. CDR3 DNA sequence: TGTGCCAGCAGTTTATTGATAACGGGACTACTCGACACAGATACGCAGTATTTT.

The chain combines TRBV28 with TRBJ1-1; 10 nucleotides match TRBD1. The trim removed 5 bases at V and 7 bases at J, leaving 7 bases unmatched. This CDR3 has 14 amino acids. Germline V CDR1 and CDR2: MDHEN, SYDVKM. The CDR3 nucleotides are TGTGCCAGCAGTGGACAGGGGGAACATGGTGAAGCTTTCTTT. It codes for CASSGQGEHGEAFF.

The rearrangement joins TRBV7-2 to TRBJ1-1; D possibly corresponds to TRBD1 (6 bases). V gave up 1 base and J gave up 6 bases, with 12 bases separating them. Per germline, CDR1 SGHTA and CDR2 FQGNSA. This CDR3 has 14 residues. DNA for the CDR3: TGTGCCAGCAGCTTAGAACGGTGGGGGCCTGAAGCTTTCTTT. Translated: CASSLERWGPEAFF. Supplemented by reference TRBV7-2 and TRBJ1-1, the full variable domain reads GAGVSQSPSNKVTEKGKDVELRCDPISGHTALYWYRQSLGQGLEFLIYFQGNSAPDKSGLPSDRFSAERTGGSVSTLTIQRTQQEDSAVYLCASSLERWGPEAFFGQGTRLTVV.

CDR3 region: CASSPLAAQETQYF. CDR3 nucleotides: TGTGCCAGCTCACCACTGGCAGCCCAAGAGACCCAGTACTTC. The gene calls are TRBV18 and TRBJ2-5; D not resolved. V was cut by 1 base and J by 1 base, with 7 bases left in between. The germline V gene encodes CDR1 KGHSH and CDR2 LQKENI. The CDR3 sequence is 14 residues long.

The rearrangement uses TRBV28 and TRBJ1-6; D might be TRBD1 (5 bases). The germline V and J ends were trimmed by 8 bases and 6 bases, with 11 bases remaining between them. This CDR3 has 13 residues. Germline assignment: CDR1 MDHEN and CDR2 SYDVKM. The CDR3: CASERDLNSPLHF. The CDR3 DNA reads TGTGCCAGCGAGCGGGACCTTAATTCACCCCTCCACTTT.

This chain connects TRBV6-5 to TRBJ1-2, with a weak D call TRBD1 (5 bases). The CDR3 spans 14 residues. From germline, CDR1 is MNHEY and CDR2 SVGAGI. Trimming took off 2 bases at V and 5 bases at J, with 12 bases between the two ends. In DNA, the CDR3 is TGTGCCAGCAGTTACCGGGACCGGGCTTATGGCTACACCTTC. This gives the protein CASSYRDRAYGYTF.

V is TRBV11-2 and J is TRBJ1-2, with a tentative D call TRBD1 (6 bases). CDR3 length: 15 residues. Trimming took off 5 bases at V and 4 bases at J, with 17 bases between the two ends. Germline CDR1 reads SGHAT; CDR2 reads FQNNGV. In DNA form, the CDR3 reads TGTGCCAGCAGCCCCATGGGGCAGGGGAGCTATGGCTACACCTTC. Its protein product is CASSPMGQGSYGYTF.

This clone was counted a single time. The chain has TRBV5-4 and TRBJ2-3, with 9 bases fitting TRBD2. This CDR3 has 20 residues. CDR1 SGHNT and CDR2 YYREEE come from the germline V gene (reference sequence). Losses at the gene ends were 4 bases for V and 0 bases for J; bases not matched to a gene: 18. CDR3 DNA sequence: TGTGCCAGCAGCGCGGGACTGGCGGGAGGGCCTAGTGCTAGCACAGATACGCAGTATTTT. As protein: CASSAGLAGGPSASTDTQYF.

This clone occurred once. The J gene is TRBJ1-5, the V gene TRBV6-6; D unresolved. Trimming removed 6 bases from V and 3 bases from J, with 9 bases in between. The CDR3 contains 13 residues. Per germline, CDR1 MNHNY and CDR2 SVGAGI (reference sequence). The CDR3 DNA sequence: TGTGCCAGCAGACCGCTGCCCAATCAGCCCCAGCATTTT. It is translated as CASRPLPNQPQHF.

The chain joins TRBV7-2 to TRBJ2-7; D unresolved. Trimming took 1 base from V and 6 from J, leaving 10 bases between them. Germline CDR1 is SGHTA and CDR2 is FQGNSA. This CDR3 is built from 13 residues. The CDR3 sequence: CASSLESRLEQYF. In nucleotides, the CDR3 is TGTGCCAGCAGCTTAGAAAGCAGGCTCGAGCAGTACTTC.

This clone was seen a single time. The CDR3 spells CAWSGSGGTDTQYF. As DNA, the CDR3 is TGTGCCTGGAGTGGGAGCGGGGGCACAGATACGCAGTATTTT. The chain joins TRBV30 to TRBJ2-3; 7 bases line up with TRBD2. Per the germline V gene, CDR1 is GTSNPN and CDR2 is SVGIG (reference sequence). V was pared by 1 base and J by 1 base, with 2 bases of the junction left unmatched. This CDR3 is built from 14 residues.

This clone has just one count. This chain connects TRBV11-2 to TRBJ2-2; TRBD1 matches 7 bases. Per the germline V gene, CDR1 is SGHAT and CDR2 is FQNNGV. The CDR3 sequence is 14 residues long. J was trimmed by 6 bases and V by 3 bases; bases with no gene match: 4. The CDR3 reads CASSLRQGAGELFF. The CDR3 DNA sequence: TGTGCCAGCAGCTTGAGGCAGGGGGCCGGGGAGCTGTTTTTT.

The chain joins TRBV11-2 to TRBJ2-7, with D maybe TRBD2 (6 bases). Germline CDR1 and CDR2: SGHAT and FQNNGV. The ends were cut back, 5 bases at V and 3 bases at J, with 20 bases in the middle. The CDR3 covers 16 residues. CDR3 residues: CASSLTGVSRGYEQYF. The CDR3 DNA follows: TGTGCCAGCAGCCTGACGGGAGTCTCGAGAGGCTACGAGCAGTACTTC. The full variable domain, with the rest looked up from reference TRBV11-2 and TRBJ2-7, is EAGVAQSPRYKIIEKRQSVAFWCNPISGHATLYWYQQILGQGPKLLIQFQNNGVVDDSQLPKDRFSAERLKGVDSTLKIQPAKLEDSAVYLCASSLTGVSRGYEQYFGPGTRLTVT.